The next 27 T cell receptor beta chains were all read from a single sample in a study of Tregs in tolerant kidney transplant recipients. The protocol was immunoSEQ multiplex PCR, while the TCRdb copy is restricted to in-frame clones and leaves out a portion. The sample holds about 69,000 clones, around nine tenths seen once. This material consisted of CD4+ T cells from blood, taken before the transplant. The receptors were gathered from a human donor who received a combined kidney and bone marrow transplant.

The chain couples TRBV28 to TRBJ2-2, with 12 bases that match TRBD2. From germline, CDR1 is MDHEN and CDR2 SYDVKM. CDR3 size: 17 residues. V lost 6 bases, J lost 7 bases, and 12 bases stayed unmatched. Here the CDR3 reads CASSRLAGAPRGGELFF. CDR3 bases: TGTGCCAGCAGCCGACTAGCGGGAGCGCCCAGGGGCGGGGAGCTGTTTTTT.

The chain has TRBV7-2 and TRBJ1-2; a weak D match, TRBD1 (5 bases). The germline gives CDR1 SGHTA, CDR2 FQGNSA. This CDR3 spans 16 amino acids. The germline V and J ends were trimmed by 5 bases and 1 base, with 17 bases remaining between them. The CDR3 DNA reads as TGTGCCAGCAGCCTGGTCGGAGCAGGGATTAACTATGGCTACACCTTC. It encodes CASSLVGAGINYGYTF. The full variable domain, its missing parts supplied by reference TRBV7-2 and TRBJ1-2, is GAGVSQSPSNKVTEKGKDVELRCDPISGHTALYWYRQSLGQGLEFLIYFQGNSAPDKSGLPSDRFSAERTGGSVSTLTIQRTQQEDSAVYLCASSLVGAGINYGYTFGSGTRLTVV.

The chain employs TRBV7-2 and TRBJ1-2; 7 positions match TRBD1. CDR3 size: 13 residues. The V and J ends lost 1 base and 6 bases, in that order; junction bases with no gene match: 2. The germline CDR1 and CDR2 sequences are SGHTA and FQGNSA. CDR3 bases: TGTGCCAGCAGCTTAGACAGGGGAAATGGCTACACCTTC. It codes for CASSLDRGNGYTF.

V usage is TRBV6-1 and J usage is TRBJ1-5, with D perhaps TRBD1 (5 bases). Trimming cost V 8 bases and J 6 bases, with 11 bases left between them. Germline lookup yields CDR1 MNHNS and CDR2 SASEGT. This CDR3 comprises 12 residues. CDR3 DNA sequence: TGTGCCAGCGTTCAGGGATCTCAGCCCCAGCATTTT. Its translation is CASVQGSQPQHF.

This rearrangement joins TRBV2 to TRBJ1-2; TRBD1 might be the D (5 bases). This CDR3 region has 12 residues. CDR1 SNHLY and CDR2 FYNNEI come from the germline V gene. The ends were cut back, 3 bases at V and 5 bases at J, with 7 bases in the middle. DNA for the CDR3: TGTGCCAGCAGTGACAGGGTTTATGGCTACACCTTC. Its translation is CASSDRVYGYTF.

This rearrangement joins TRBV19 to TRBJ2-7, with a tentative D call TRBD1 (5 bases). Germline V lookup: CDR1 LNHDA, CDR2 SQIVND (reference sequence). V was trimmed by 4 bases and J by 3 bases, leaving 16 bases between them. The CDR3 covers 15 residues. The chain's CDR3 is CASSNTGKIIYEQYF. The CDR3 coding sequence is TGTGCCAGTAGTAATACAGGAAAAATCATCTACGAGCAGTACTTC.

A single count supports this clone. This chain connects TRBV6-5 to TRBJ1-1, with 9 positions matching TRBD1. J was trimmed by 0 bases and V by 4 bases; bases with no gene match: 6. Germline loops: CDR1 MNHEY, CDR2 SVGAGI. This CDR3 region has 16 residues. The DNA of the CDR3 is TGTGCCAGCAGTTCTACAGGGGGCTTAGTGAACACTGAAGCTTTCTTT. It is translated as CASSSTGGLVNTEAFF.

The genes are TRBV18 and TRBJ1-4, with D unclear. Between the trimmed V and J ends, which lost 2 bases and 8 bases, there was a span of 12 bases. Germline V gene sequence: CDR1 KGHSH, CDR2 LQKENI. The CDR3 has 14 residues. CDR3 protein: CASSPALPGEKLFF. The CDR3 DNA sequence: TGTGCCAGCTCACCAGCCCTGCCCGGGGAAAAACTGTTTTTT.

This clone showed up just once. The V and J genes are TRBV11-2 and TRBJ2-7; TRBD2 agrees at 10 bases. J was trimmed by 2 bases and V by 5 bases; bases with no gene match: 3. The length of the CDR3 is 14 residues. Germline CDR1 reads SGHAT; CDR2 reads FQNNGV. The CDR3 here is CASSVTSGTYEQYF. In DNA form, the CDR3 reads TGTGCCAGCAGCGTCACTAGCGGGACCTACGAGCAGTACTTC.

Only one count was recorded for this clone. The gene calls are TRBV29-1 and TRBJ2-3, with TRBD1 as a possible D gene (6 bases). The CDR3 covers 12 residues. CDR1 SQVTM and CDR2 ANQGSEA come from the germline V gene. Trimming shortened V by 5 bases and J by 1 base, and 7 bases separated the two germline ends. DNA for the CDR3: TGCAGCGTTCGACAGGGCACAGATACGCAGTATTTT. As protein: CSVRQGTDTQYF.

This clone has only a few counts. The CDR3 reads CASRQGWNYGYTF. CDR3 DNA: TGTGCCAGCAGGCAGGGATGGAACTATGGCTACACCTTC. The chain is built from TRBV4-2 and TRBJ1-2; D perhaps matches TRBD1 (5 bases). The CDR3 covers 13 residues. Germline values: CDR1 LGHNA, CDR2 YNFKEQ. The V gene lost 6 bases and the J gene lost 2 bases, with 10 bases spanning the gap.

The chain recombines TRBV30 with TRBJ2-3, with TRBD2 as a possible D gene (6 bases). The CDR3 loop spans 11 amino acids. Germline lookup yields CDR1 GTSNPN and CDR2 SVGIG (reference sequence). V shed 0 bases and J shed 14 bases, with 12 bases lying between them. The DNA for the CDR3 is TGTGCCTGGAGTGTACTAGCTAGGGGGTATTTT. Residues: CAWSVLARGYF.

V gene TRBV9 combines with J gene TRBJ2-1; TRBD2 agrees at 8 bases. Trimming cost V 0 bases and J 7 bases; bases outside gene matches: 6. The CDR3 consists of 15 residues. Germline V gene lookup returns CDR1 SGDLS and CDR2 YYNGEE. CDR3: CASSVESGRANEQFF. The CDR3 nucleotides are TGTGCCAGCAGCGTAGAGAGCGGGAGAGCGAATGAGCAGTTCTTC.

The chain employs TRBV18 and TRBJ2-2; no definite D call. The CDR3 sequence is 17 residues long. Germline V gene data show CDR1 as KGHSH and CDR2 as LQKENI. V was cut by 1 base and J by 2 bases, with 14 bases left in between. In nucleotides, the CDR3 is TGTGCCAGCTCACCACTGGAAGCAGGATTTAACACCGGGGAGCTGTTTTTT. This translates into CASSPLEAGFNTGELFF.

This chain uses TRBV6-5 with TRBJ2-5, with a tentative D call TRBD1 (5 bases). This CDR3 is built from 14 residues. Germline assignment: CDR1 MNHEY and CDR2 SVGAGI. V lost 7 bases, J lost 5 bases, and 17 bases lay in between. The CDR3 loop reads CASTSVGRGETQYF. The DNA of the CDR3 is TGTGCCAGCACCTCCGTGGGGCGCGGCGAGACCCAGTACTTC.

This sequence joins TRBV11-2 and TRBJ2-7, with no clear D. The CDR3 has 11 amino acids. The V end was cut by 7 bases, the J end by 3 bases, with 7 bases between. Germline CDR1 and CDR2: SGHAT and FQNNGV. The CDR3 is CASTRSYEQYF. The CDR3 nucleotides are TGTGCCAGCACCCGGAGCTACGAGCAGTACTTC. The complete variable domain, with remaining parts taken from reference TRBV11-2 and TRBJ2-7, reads EAGVAQSPRYKIIEKRQSVAFWCNPISGHATLYWYQQILGQGPKLLIQFQNNGVVDDSQLPKDRFSAERLKGVDSTLKIQPAKLEDSAVYLCASTRSYEQYFGPGTRLTVT.

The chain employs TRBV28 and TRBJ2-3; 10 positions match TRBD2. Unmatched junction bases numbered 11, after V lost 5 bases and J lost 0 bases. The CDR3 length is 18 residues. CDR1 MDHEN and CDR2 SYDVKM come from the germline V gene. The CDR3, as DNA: TGTGCCAGCAGTCAGCCACTAGCGGGGACCACTAGCACAGATACGCAGTATTTT. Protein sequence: CASSQPLAGTTSTDTQYF. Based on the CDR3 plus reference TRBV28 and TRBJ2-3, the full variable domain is DVKVTQSSRYLVKRTGEKVFLECVQDMDHENMFWYRQDPGLGLRLIYFSYDVKMKEKGDIPEGYSVSREKKERFSLILESASTNQTSMYLCASSQPLAGTTSTDTQYFGPGTRLTVL.

In nucleotides, the CDR3 is TGTGCCAGCAGTATATCTGGCACGGGGGAAAAACTGTTTTTT. Protein product: CASSISGTGEKLFF. The J gene is TRBJ1-4, the V gene TRBV28; the D is unclear. The CDR3 loop spans 14 amino acids. Germline assignment: CDR1 MDHEN and CDR2 SYDVKM. Between the trimmed V and J ends, which lost 5 bases and 8 bases, there was a span of 15 bases.

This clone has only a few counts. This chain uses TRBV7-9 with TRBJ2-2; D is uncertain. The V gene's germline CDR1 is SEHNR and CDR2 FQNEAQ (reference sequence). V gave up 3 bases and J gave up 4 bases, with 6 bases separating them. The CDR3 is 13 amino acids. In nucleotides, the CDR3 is TGTGCCAGCAGCTTTACTACCACCGGGGAGCTGTTTTTT. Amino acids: CASSFTTTGELFF.

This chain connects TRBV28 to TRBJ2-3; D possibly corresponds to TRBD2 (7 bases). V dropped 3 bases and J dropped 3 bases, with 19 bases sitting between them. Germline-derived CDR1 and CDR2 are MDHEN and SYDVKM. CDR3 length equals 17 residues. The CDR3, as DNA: TGTGCCAGCAGTTTGTCATCTTGGGGGCGGGAGACAGATACGCAGTATTTT. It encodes CASSLSSWGRETDTQYF.

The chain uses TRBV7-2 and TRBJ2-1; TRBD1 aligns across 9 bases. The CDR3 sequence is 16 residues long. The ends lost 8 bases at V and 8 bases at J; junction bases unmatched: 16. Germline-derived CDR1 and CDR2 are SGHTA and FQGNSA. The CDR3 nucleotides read TGTGCCAGCCGCAAGCGGCCGGGACAGGGTTATGATGAGCAGTTCTTC. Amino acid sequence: CASRKRPGQGYDEQFF.

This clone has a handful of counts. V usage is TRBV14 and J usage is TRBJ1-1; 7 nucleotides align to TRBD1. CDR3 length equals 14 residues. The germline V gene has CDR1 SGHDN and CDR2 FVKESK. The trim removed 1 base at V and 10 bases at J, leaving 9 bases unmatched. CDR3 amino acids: CASSQALTGTAAFF. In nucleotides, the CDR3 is TGTGCCAGCAGCCAAGCCCTTACCGGGACAGCAGCTTTCTTT.

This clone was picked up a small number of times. In DNA, the CDR3 is TGCGCCAGCAGCGGCGGGCGGGAGAGCTATGGCTACACCTTC. It yields the protein CASSGGRESYGYTF. The genes are TRBV5-1 and TRBJ1-2; D unclear. Trimming removed 4 bases from V and 4 bases from J, with 14 bases in between. The germline V gene encodes CDR1 SGHRS and CDR2 YFSETQ. The CDR3 has 14 residues. Complete variable domain (other parts from reference TRBV5-1 and TRBJ1-2): KAGVTQTPRYLIKTRGQQVTLSCSPISGHRSVSWYQQTPGQGLQFLFEYFSETQRNKGNFPGRFSGRQFSNSRSEMNVSTLELGDSALYLCASSGGRESYGYTFGSGTRLTVV.

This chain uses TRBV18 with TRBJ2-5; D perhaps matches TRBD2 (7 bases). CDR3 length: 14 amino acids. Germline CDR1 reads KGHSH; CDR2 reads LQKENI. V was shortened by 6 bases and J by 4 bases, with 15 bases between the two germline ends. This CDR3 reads CASSLRGALETQYF. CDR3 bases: TGTGCCAGCTCTCTCCGGGGGGCCTTAGAGACCCAGTACTTC.

This chain's CDR3 is CASSLQDSTDTQYF. As DNA, the CDR3 is TGTGCCAGCAGCCTGCAGGATAGCACAGATACGCAGTATTTT. The chain joins TRBV6-4 to TRBJ2-3; D unresolved. Trimming stripped 6 bases from V and 0 bases from J, with 10 bases between. This CDR3 comprises 14 residues. From germline, CDR1 is MRHNA and CDR2 SNTAGT.

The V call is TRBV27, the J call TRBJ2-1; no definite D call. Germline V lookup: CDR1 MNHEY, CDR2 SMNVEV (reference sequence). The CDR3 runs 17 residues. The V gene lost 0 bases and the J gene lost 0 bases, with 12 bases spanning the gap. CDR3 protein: CASSLSMTIPSYNEQFF. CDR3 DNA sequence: TGTGCCAGCAGTTTATCTATGACAATTCCCTCCTACAATGAGCAGTTCTTC.

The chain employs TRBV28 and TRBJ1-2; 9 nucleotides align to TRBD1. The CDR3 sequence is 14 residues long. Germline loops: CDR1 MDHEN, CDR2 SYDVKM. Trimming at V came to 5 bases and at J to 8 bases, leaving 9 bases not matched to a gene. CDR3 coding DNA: TGTGCCAGCAGTGGGGCGGGACAGGGTTGGGGCTACACCTTC. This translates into CASSGAGQGWGYTF.